Below, 26 T cell receptor beta chains from the same sample are listed, as sequenced in a study of response to subunit inactivated influenza vaccine. MiXCR, applied by TCRdb to the RT-PCR reads, yields one record per CDR3 protein. Among roughly 650,000 distinct CDR3 sequences listed, 14% were seen once. The sequences come from PBMCs from blood, collected 14 to 15 days before vaccination. The receptors here all came from a man over 45 who received an inactivated influenza vaccine.

This clonotype has only a few counts. The chain is built from TRBV12-3 or TRBV12-4 and TRBJ1-5; no reliable D call. The CDR3 sequence is 14 residues long. V was shortened by 3 bases and J by 0 bases, with 6 bases between the two germline ends. The DNA of the CDR3 is TGTGCCAGCAGTTTTCGGAGTAGCAATCAGCCCCAGCATTTT. Its protein is CASSFRSSNQPQHF.

This clonotype came up a few times. This sequence joins TRBV2 and TRBJ2-2; no clear D gene. V dropped 7 bases and J dropped 0 bases, with 15 bases sitting between them. The CDR3 sequence is 16 residues long. Germline CDR1 and CDR2: SNHLY and FYNNEI. CDR3 sequence reads: CASTGSLTSNTGELFF. The CDR3 DNA reads as TGTGCCAGCACGGGCAGTCTTACTTCGAACACCGGGGAGCTGTTTTTT.

The chain combines TRBV4-3 with TRBJ1-6; a possible D gene is TRBD1 (5 bases). The CDR3 sequence is 16 residues long. The V end lost 0 bases, the J end lost 5 bases, and 11 bases lay between the germline ends. Looked up from germline, CDR1 is LGHNA and CDR2 is YSLEER. The CDR3 DNA is TGCGCCAGCAGCCAAGATCACACGGGGGATAATTCACCCCTCCACTTT. Its protein product is CASSQDHTGDNSPLHF.

The chain has TRBV12-3 or TRBV12-4 and TRBJ2-1, with D perhaps TRBD2 (6 bases). CDR3 length equals 15 residues. The V end was cut by 5 bases, the J end by 4 bases, with 15 bases between. The CDR3: CASSPGTPLYNEQFF. The CDR3 nucleotides read TGTGCCAGCAGTCCCGGGACTCCGCTATACAATGAGCAGTTCTTC.

The chain has TRBV5-5 and TRBJ2-2; D remains unclear. The germline V and J ends were trimmed by 4 bases and 9 bases, with 10 bases remaining between them. The CDR3 extends over 12 amino acids. Germline V gene sequence: CDR1 SGHKS, CDR2 YYEKEE (reference sequence). CDR3 coding DNA: TGTGCCAGCAGCCATCGGACCAGGGAGCTGTTTTTT. It yields the protein CASSHRTRELFF. The full variable domain, its missing parts supplied by reference TRBV5-5 and TRBJ2-2, is DAGVTQSPTHLIKTRGQQVTLRCSPISGHKSVSWYQQVLGQGPQFIFQYYEKEERGRGNFPDRFSARQFPNYSSELNVNALLLGDSALYLCASSHRTRELFFGEGSRLTVL.

This clonotype turned up a few times. This chain joins TRBV27 and TRBJ1-4; D is ambiguous. Deletions cut 4 bases from V and 0 bases from J, with 9 bases between. The CDR3 sequence is 15 residues long. Germline values: CDR1 MNHEY, CDR2 SMNVEV (reference sequence). The CDR3 here is CASSSRSATNEKLFF. The CDR3 nucleotides are TGTGCCAGCAGTTCACGGAGTGCAACTAATGAAAAACTGTTTTTT.

The gene calls are TRBV5-6 and TRBJ1-2; 9 bases fit TRBD1. J lost 5 bases, V lost 5 bases, and 13 bases had no gene match. Germline values: CDR1 SGHDT, CDR2 YYEEEE. The length of the CDR3 is 16 residues. The CDR3 spells CASSATGTGSFYGYTF. As DNA, the CDR3 is TGTGCCAGCAGTGCTACCGGGACAGGGTCCTTTTATGGCTACACCTTC.

The V call is TRBV4-1, the J call TRBJ2-7; D unresolved. Germline lookup yields CDR1 MGHRA and CDR2 YSYEKL. The CDR3 spans 16 residues. Trimming removed 0 bases at V and 2 bases at J, with 14 bases between. The CDR3 protein is CASSQDQVQRTYEQYF. Written as DNA, the CDR3 is TGCGCCAGCAGCCAAGATCAGGTTCAGCGAACCTACGAGCAGTACTTC.

This clonotype was seen a few times. J is TRBJ1-1 and V is TRBV6-2 or TRBV6-3, with D unresolved. CDR3 size: 14 residues. V lost 4 bases to trimming and J lost 0 bases, with 9 bases between them. CDR1 and CDR2 from the germline V gene are MNHEY and SVGEGT. The CDR3: CASSWRIMNTEAFF. The CDR3 region has the DNA TGTGCCAGCAGTTGGAGGATCATGAACACTGAAGCTTTCTTT.

The chain links TRBV6-5 to TRBJ2-1; 8 positions match TRBD1. V shed 2 bases and J 7 bases; nucleotides not matched to a gene: 7. This CDR3 contains 15 residues. Looked up from germline, CDR1 is MNHEY and CDR2 is SVGAGI. The CDR3 loop is CASSYTGQGMNEQFF. The CDR3 DNA sequence: TGTGCCAGCAGTTACACCGGACAGGGAATGAATGAGCAGTTCTTC.

The sample holds many counts of this clonotype. The chain is built from TRBV6-2 or TRBV6-3 and TRBJ2-2; D remains ambiguous. V dropped 8 bases and J dropped 3 bases, with 10 bases sitting between them. This CDR3 is built from 13 residues. Germline V gene lookup returns CDR1 MNHEY and CDR2 SVGEGT. CDR3 sequence: CASRARYTGELFF. The CDR3, as DNA: TGTGCCAGCCGAGCCCGGTACACCGGGGAGCTGTTTTTT.

This clonotype has a handful of counts. The genes are TRBV12-3 or TRBV12-4 and TRBJ2-2, with no clear D. The CDR3 is 14 residues long. The V and J ends lost 4 bases and 4 bases respectively, with 10 bases between them. The CDR3 nucleotides are TGTGCCAGCAGTTACCGGGTCTCCACCGGGGAGCTGTTTTTT. This codes for CASSYRVSTGELFF.

The chain employs TRBV5-6 and TRBJ2-2, with D unclear. The CDR3 is made up of 13 amino acids. The V end was cut by 3 bases, the J end by 4 bases, with 7 bases between. CDR1 SGHDT and CDR2 YYEEEE come from the germline V gene. CDR3 nucleotide sequence: TGTGCCAGCAGCTGGAGCCCCACCGGGGAGCTGTTTTTT. The encoded protein is CASSWSPTGELFF.

This chain connects TRBV7-8 to TRBJ2-5; D may be TRBD1 (6 bases). CDR1 SGHVS and CDR2 FQNEAQ come from the germline V gene. The ends were cut back, 5 bases at V and 1 base at J, with 17 bases in the middle. CDR3 length: 16 residues. CDR3 bases: TGTGCCAGCAGCCATGGACAGCCAAGACTCCAAGAGACCCAGTACTTC. It is translated as CASSHGQPRLQETQYF.

The chain uses TRBV11-1 and TRBJ1-3, with 8 bases lining up with TRBD1. Germline lookup yields CDR1 SGHAT and CDR2 FQDESV (reference sequence). The CDR3 has 19 amino acids. V gave up 2 bases and J gave up 4 bases; unmatched junction bases: 16. The CDR3 nucleotides read TGTGCCAGCAGCTTAACCCAACGCTATGCCAGGGGGCGGGGAAACACCATATATTTT. It codes for CASSLTQRYARGRGNTIYF.

The gene calls are TRBV20-1 and TRBJ2-1, with 12 positions matching TRBD2. Losses at the gene ends were 4 bases for V and 8 bases for J; bases not matched to a gene: 6. Germline CDR1 is DFQATT and CDR2 is SNEGSKA (reference sequence). CDR3 length: 14 residues. The DNA for the CDR3 is TGCAGTGCTATGACTAGCGGGGGCGGGGATGAGCAGTTCTTC. Encoded protein: CSAMTSGGGDEQFF.

The chain carries TRBV15 and TRBJ1-1; D call uncertain. V lost 5 bases, J lost 2 bases, and 12 bases lay in between. Per germline, CDR1 LNHNV and CDR2 YYDKDF (reference sequence). The CDR3 sequence is 14 residues long. The CDR3 nucleotides read TGTGCCACCAGCCGCCCTGCGGACAACACTGAAGCTTTCTTT. Protein product: CATSRPADNTEAFF.

The chain is built from TRBV6-2 or TRBV6-3 and TRBJ2-4; 14 bases fit TRBD2. With V trimmed by 3 bases and J by 3 bases, 13 bases remained unmatched. The CDR3 totals 20 residues. In germline, CDR1 is MNHEY, CDR2 SVGEGT. CDR3 amino acids: CASSYSSGTSGSKGKNIQYF. As DNA, the CDR3 is TGTGCCAGCAGTTATTCGTCCGGGACTAGCGGGAGTAAGGGCAAAAACATTCAGTACTTC.

The table lists this clonotype with a few counts. This rearrangement joins TRBV19 to TRBJ2-7, with TRBD2 matching 11 bases. This CDR3 region has 15 residues. Germline V CDR1 and CDR2: LNHDA, SQIVND (reference sequence). Trimming at V came to 3 bases and at J to 2 bases, leaving 3 bases not matched to a gene. CDR3 residues: CASSMLAGGTYEQYF. CDR3 bases: TGTGCCAGTAGTATGCTAGCGGGGGGAACCTACGAGCAGTACTTC.

This clonotype was counted many times. One end of the junction does not line up with germline, which may come from a read error. This chain joins TRBV12-3 or TRBV12-4 and TRBJ1-1; no clear D gene. This CDR3 is 13 amino acids long. CDR3 sequence: CASGLSHLTEAFF. The CDR3 DNA sequence: TGTGCCAGCGGTTTATCCCATTTAACTGAAGCTTTCTTT.

This clonotype has only a few counts. This chain uses TRBV2 with TRBJ2-2; D may be TRBD2 (5 bases). This CDR3 is 16 amino acids long. V lost 7 bases to trimming and J lost 2 bases, with 17 bases between them. Germline loops: CDR1 SNHLY, CDR2 FYNNEI. CDR3 DNA sequence: TGTGCCAGCACCTCCTGGAGGCAGATAAACACCGGGGAGCTGTTTTTT. Residues: CASTSWRQINTGELFF.

The count of this clonotype is one. The V gene is TRBV30, the J gene TRBJ1-5; no definite D call. V was clipped by 4 bases and J by 7 bases, with 17 bases between them. The CDR3 is 14 amino acids. Germline CDR1 GTSNPN, CDR2 SVGIG (reference sequence). CDR3 DNA: TGTGCCTGGAACCACCCAGGAATGGGCCAGCCCCAGCATTTT. This codes for CAWNHPGMGQPQHF.

This clonotype was picked up a small number of times. J is TRBJ2-5 and V is TRBV3-1; 7 bases match TRBD1. V was clipped by 2 bases and J by 5 bases; unmatched bases: 8. The CDR3 sequence is 15 residues long. Germline lookup yields CDR1 LGHDT and CDR2 YNNKEL (reference sequence). CDR3 DNA: TGTGCCAGCAGCCAACTGACAGGGAAGATCGAGACCCAGTACTTC. It codes for CASSQLTGKIETQYF.

The rearrangement links TRBV7-8 to TRBJ2-3; 13 bases align to TRBD2. Unmatched junction bases numbered 2, after V lost 0 bases and J lost 5 bases. The CDR3 has 16 amino acids. In germline, CDR1 is SGHVS, CDR2 FQNEAQ. CDR3 residues: CASSLALAGGRDTQYF. The CDR3 nucleotides are TGTGCCAGCAGCTTAGCACTAGCGGGAGGGCGAGATACGCAGTATTTT.

This clonotype showed up just a few times. The rearrangement links TRBV20-1 to TRBJ2-2; D is unclear. CDR1 and CDR2 (germline): DFQATT, SNEGSKA (reference sequence). The V and J ends lost 3 bases and 6 bases respectively, with 5 bases between them. The CDR3 contains 11 residues. CDR3 nucleotide sequence: TGCAGTGCTAGTGCACCCGGGGAGCTGTTTTTT. It codes for CSASAPGELFF.

The chain carries TRBV28 and TRBJ2-2, with D possibly being TRBD1 (5 bases). The V and J ends lost 3 bases and 6 bases respectively, with 8 bases between them. Germline V CDR1 and CDR2: MDHEN, SYDVKM. This CDR3 region has 13 residues. In nucleotides, the CDR3 is TGTGCCAGCAGTTTCATACAGGCCGGGGAGCTGTTTTTT. Its translation is CASSFIQAGELFF.